Listed here are 23 T cell receptor beta chains from one sample, sequenced in a study of cytomegalovirus exposure and HLA in healthy donors. The PCR was carried out with 60 Vbeta primers and 13 Jbeta primers. Data came from immunoSEQ multiplex PCR; TCRdb stores just in-frame clones and leaves some out. This table holds roughly 250,000 clones, just under 85% found once. Specimen: PBMCs. The source of these receptors is a woman aged 40 to 50 in good health and CMV-seropositive.

The V call is TRBV9, the J call TRBJ1-1, with 9 nucleotides matching TRBD1. V was pared by 3 bases and J by 5 bases, with 8 bases of the junction left unmatched. In germline, CDR1 is SGDLS, CDR2 YYNGEE. This CDR3 has 15 residues. The CDR3 bases are TGTGCCAGCAGCGCGGGCCTAGGGACAGGGACTGAAGCTTTCTTT. Protein sequence: CASSAGLGTGTEAFF. The complete variable domain, with remaining parts taken from reference TRBV9 and TRBJ1-1, reads DSGVTQTPKHLITATGQRVTLRCSPRSGDLSVYWYQQSLDQGLQFLIQYYNGEERAKGNILERFSAQQFPDLHSELNLSSLELGDSALYFCASSAGLGTGTEAFFGQGTRLTVV.

The chain carries TRBV7-2 and TRBJ1-2; 8 nucleotides match TRBD1. Germline CDR1 and CDR2: SGHTA and FQGNSA. The CDR3 extends over 14 amino acids. V lost 5 bases, J lost 5 bases, and 7 bases stayed unmatched. The DNA for the CDR3 is TGTGCCAGCAGCCCGTGGACAGGGCCATATGGCTACACCTTC. Its protein is CASSPWTGPYGYTF. The whole variable domain, remainder taken from reference TRBV7-2 and TRBJ1-2, is GAGVSQSPSNKVTEKGKDVELRCDPISGHTALYWYRQSLGQGLEFLIYFQGNSAPDKSGLPSDRFSAERTGGSVSTLTIQRTQQEDSAVYLCASSPWTGPYGYTFGSGTRLTVV.

Details on this clone: Other DNA sequences in this specimen translate into the identical CDR3. This chain connects TRBV28 to TRBJ2-5; 7 nucleotides line up with TRBD1. V lost 4 bases, J lost 1 base, and 3 bases stayed unmatched. The CDR3 covers 14 residues. Germline V lookup: CDR1 MDHEN, CDR2 SYDVKM. This CDR3 is CASSSTGVQETQYF. The CDR3 DNA follows: TGTGCCAGCAGTTCTACAGGGGTCCAAGAGACCCAGTACTTC.

This clone was counted once. This chain uses TRBV7-9 with TRBJ1-5, with 7 bases lining up with TRBD1. Per germline, CDR1 SEHNR and CDR2 FQNEAQ (reference sequence). The trim removed 1 base at V and 7 bases at J, leaving 4 bases unmatched. CDR3 size: 14 residues. This CDR3 is CASSLEGAGQPQHF. The CDR3 DNA follows: TGTGCCAGCAGCTTAGAGGGGGCAGGGCAGCCCCAGCATTTT. Full variable domain (rest looked up from reference TRBV7-9 and TRBJ1-5): DTGVSQNPRHKITKRGQNVTFRCDPISEHNRLYWYRQTLGQGPEFLTYFQNEAQLEKSRLLSDRFSAERPKGSFSTLEIQRTEQGDSAMYLCASSLEGAGQPQHFGDGTRLSIL.

This sequence joins TRBV30 and TRBJ1-6, with D perhaps matching TRBD1 (5 bases). Germline CDR1 reads GTSNPN; CDR2 reads SVGIG (reference sequence). The CDR3 extends over 13 amino acids. V was trimmed by 3 bases and J by 6 bases, leaving 9 bases between them. The CDR3 DNA sequence: TGTGCCTGGAGCCCTGGGGCTAATTCACCCCTCCACTTT. This codes for CAWSPGANSPLHF.

The chain links TRBV7-9 to TRBJ2-3, with TRBD2 identical over 11 bases. This CDR3 comprises 16 residues. Unmatched junction bases numbered 2, after V lost 1 base and J lost 2 bases. The germline CDR1 and CDR2 sequences are SEHNR and FQNEAQ (reference sequence). CDR3 residues: CASSLVAGGTTDTQYF. The CDR3, as DNA: TGTGCCAGCAGCTTAGTAGCGGGAGGGACCACAGATACGCAGTATTTT.

This clone has only one observation. The chain is built from TRBV4-2 and TRBJ2-4; possibly TRBD1 for D (6 bases). This CDR3 is 15 amino acids long. With 1 base removed from V and 5 bases from J, the gap between germline ends came to 12 bases. CDR1 LGHNA and CDR2 YNFKEQ come from the germline V gene. As DNA, the CDR3 is TGTGCCAGCAGCCAAGCGGACAGAGAAGAAAACATTCAGTACTTC. It is translated as CASSQADREENIQYF.

The chain combines TRBV28 with TRBJ2-4, with D possibly TRBD2 on 5 matching bases. Trimming pared 10 bases from V and 8 bases from J, leaving 15 bases between. The CDR3 is 12 residues long. Per germline, CDR1 MDHEN and CDR2 SYDVKM. This CDR3 is CATTGGSDIQYF. CDR3 coding DNA: TGTGCCACAACCGGAGGATCGGACATTCAGTACTTC.

This clone was seen more than once but under ten times. This chain connects TRBV7-9 to TRBJ1-6; 9 nucleotides align to TRBD1. The trim removed 5 bases at V and 4 bases at J, leaving 12 bases unmatched. CDR1 is SEHNR and CDR2 is FQNEAQ in the germline V gene (reference sequence). CDR3 length equals 18 residues. Written as DNA, the CDR3 is TGTGCCAGCAGCCGAGGGACCGGGACAGGGTTTTATAATTCACCCCTCCACTTT. It yields the protein CASSRGTGTGFYNSPLHF.

The chain combines TRBV7-2 with TRBJ1-6; no definite D call. CDR1 SGHTA and CDR2 FQGNSA come from the germline V gene. This CDR3 spans 13 amino acids. V was trimmed by 8 bases and J by 3 bases, leaving 8 bases between them. The DNA for the CDR3 is TGTGCCAGCTCCCGGGGCTATAATTCACCCCTCCACTTT. It codes for CASSRGYNSPLHF.

Here the CDR3 DNA reads TGTGCCAGCAAGAAGAGACTAGCGGGTCCCAGCTTATACAATGAGCAGTTCTTC. Protein product: CASKKRLAGPSLYNEQFF. V is TRBV2 and J is TRBJ2-1; 10 bases are shared with TRBD2. Germline CDR1 and CDR2: SNHLY and FYNNEI. CDR3 length: 18 residues. The junction had 16 bases not matched to a gene; V was cut back by 7 bases and J by 4 bases. The full variable domain, its missing parts supplied by reference TRBV2 and TRBJ2-1, is EPEVTQTPSHQVTQMGQEVILRCVPISNHLYFYWYRQILGQKVEFLVSFYNNEISEKSEIFDDQFSVERPDGSNFTLKIRSTKLEDSAMYFCASKKRLAGPSLYNEQFFGPGTRLTVL.

The rearrangement joins TRBV7-8 to TRBJ2-7, with 8 bases matching TRBD2. V dropped 4 bases and J dropped 3; count of bases not matched to a gene: 11. The CDR3 has 16 residues. Germline CDR1 is SGHVS and CDR2 is FQNEAQ. CDR3 sequence (DNA): TGTGCCAGCAGCTCGACTCGGCTAGCGGGTTTCTACGAGCAGTACTTC. Translation gives CASSSTRLAGFYEQYF.

Turning to this clone: One junction end does not reproduce the germline sequence, and a read error may be involved. The chain couples TRBV7-9 to TRBJ2-7, with D hard to call. Germline CDR1 and CDR2: SEHNR and FQNEAQ (reference sequence). The CDR3 length is 11 residues. In DNA form, the CDR3 reads TGTTCCAGCAGCGACTGGCGCCAGCAGTACTTC. This encodes CSSSDWRQQYF.

The chain combines TRBV5-1 with TRBJ2-3; maybe TRBD2 (6 bases). Trimming removed 1 base at V and 1 base at J, with 13 bases between. CDR3 size: 16 residues. The germline gives CDR1 SGHRS, CDR2 YFSETQ. In DNA, the CDR3 is TGCGCCAGCAGCTTGTCTGGAGGGGTGGGCACAGATACGCAGTATTTT. This encodes CASSLSGGVGTDTQYF.

The J gene is TRBJ2-5, the V gene TRBV28; 10 bases map to TRBD2. The germline gives CDR1 MDHEN, CDR2 SYDVKM. V shed 4 bases and J 7 bases; nucleotides not matched to a gene: 3. This CDR3 has 13 residues. CDR3 bases: TGTGCCAGCAGTTCTAGCGGGAGTGGGACCCAGTACTTC. Translating gives CASSSSGSGTQYF.

The gene calls are TRBV13 and TRBJ2-1; 9 positions agree with TRBD2. The CDR3 length is 15 residues. The V segment lost 3 bases and the J segment 2 bases; nucleotides outside the gene matches: 2. CDR1 and CDR2 (germline): PRHDT, FYEKMQ (reference sequence). The CDR3 DNA sequence: TGTGCCAGCAGCTTCCGACTAGCGGCCTACAATGAGCAGTTCTTC. It codes for CASSFRLAAYNEQFF.

The J gene is TRBJ2-7, the V gene TRBV18; 9 nucleotides agree with TRBD1. This CDR3 comprises 15 residues. Germline CDR1 is KGHSH and CDR2 is LQKENI. V was clipped by 0 bases and J by 8 bases; unmatched bases: 8. DNA of the CDR3: TGTGCCAGCTCACCACCCTCCGACAGGGGGTCCAAGCAGTACTTC. It specifies CASSPPSDRGSKQYF.

The CDR3 DNA sequence: TGTGCCAGCAGTTACTCGGTAAGGGGAGGATATGAGCAGTTCTTC. It is translated as CASSYSVRGGYEQFF. V is TRBV6-5 and J is TRBJ2-1; weak D call: TRBD2 (6 bases). The CDR3 contains 15 residues. The germline V gene encodes CDR1 MNHEY and CDR2 SVGAGI. V gave up 0 bases and J gave up 8 bases, with 14 bases separating them.

This clone was observed a handful of times. V usage is TRBV7-9 and J usage is TRBJ2-1; 10 positions match TRBD2. This CDR3 has 15 residues. The germline V gene has CDR1 SEHNR and CDR2 FQNEAQ (reference sequence). V was pared by 2 bases and J by 9 bases, with 7 bases of the junction left unmatched. CDR3 nucleotide sequence: TGTGCCAGCAGCTTACCAGCGGGAGGGCCAGGTGAGCAGTTCTTC. Protein product: CASSLPAGGPGEQFF. The full variable domain, in which reference TRBV7-9 and TRBJ2-1 provide the parts outside the CDR3, is DTGVSQNPRHKITKRGQNVTFRCDPISEHNRLYWYRQTLGQGPEFLTYFQNEAQLEKSRLLSDRFSAERPKGSFSTLEIQRTEQGDSAMYLCASSLPAGGPGEQFFGPGTRLTVL.

V usage is TRBV6-1 and J usage is TRBJ2-7; 7 bases line up with TRBD1. Germline CDR1 is MNHNS and CDR2 is SASEGT. The CDR3 extends over 14 amino acids. V was pared by 5 bases and J by 0 bases, with 4 bases of the junction left unmatched. As DNA, the CDR3 is TGTGCCAGCAGTCCCGGACAGGTCTCCTACGAGCAGTACTTC. Residues: CASSPGQVSYEQYF.

In this sample, this clone turned up a few times. This chain uses TRBV9 with TRBJ2-3; 8 bases map to TRBD2. J was trimmed by 1 base and V by 4 bases; bases with no gene match: 11. There are 17 residues in the CDR3. CDR1 is SGDLS, CDR2 YYNGEE, per germline. CDR3 bases: TGTGCCAGCAGCCCTCGGACGGGAGGGAGGGGCACAGATACGCAGTATTTT. Protein product: CASSPRTGGRGTDTQYF.

The CDR3 region is CASSQRLAGVEQYF. CDR3 DNA: TGCGCCAGCAGCCAAAGGCTAGCGGGAGTCGAGCAGTACTTC. The chain couples TRBV4-3 to TRBJ2-7; 10 nucleotides agree with TRBD2. Germline V gives CDR1 LGHNA, CDR2 YSLEER. This CDR3 has 14 amino acids. V was clipped by 2 bases and J by 6 bases; unmatched bases: 4.

The rearrangement uses TRBV5-4 and TRBJ2-1, with 8 bases lining up with TRBD2. The CDR3 covers 13 residues. V was pared by 5 bases and J by 5 bases, with 3 bases of the junction left unmatched. Germline loops: CDR1 SGHNT, CDR2 YYREEE (reference sequence). The CDR3 here is CASRLAAHNEQFF. CDR3 nucleotides: TGTGCCAGCAGACTAGCGGCACACAATGAGCAGTTCTTC.